This T cell receptor beta chain was captured by sequencing in a study of blood T cell repertoires in COVID-19. Study at large: Researchers got acute and convalescent COVID-19 samples from the United States, Italy and Spain.

Measured with immunoSEQ multiplex PCR; TCRdb has only the in-frame clones, and not every one. Of about 490,000 clones in the sample, approximately 83% were seen once. Looked up from germline, CDR1 is SGHNT and CDR2 is YENEEA. The CDR3 sequence is 18 residues long. V trimming: 5 bases; J trimming: 4 bases; junction bases outside the gene matches: 9. V gene TRBV11-3 combines with J gene TRBJ2-3; 16 bases align to TRBD2. Sequencing was performed on peripheral blood. This TCR derives from a human donor in a cohort sampled during active COVID-19. CDR3 DNA: TGTGCCAGCAGCCCTGGGACTAGCGGGAGGGCCTCCGCAGATACGCAGTATTTT. It codes for CASSPGTSGRASADTQYF.